A single sample gave rise to the 10 T cell receptor beta chains below, sequenced in a study of T cell responses to AZD1222 COVID-19 vaccine. TCRdb's copy holds only in-frame clones and misses some; the assay was immunoSEQ multiplex PCR. Of 150,000 to 200,000 clones in the sample, approximately 86% were seen once. Source: peripheral blood, taken 28 days after the second AZD1222 dose. These receptor sequences come from an adult who received the AZD1222 COVID-19 vaccine.

This clone was seen a handful of times. The rearrangement links TRBV5-1 to TRBJ1-2; D is undetermined. Trimming removed 1 base at V and 4 bases at J, with 11 bases between. The CDR3 covers 14 residues. Looked up from germline, CDR1 is SGHRS and CDR2 is YFSETQ. This CDR3 is CASSLTGPLYGYTF. In DNA, the CDR3 is TGCGCCAGCAGCTTGACGGGCCCTCTCTATGGCTACACCTTC.

This clone has more than one count but fewer than ten. The V and J genes are TRBV9 and TRBJ1-2; the D gene is possibly TRBD1 (6 bases). The CDR3 consists of 16 residues. With 0 bases removed from V and 6 bases from J, the gap between germline ends came to 18 bases. The germline V gene has CDR1 SGDLS and CDR2 YYNGEE. The CDR3 coding sequence is TGTGCCAGCAGCGTAGATCCCTCCTGGACAGCGGATGGCTACACCTTC. It is translated as CASSVDPSWTADGYTF.

This rearrangement joins TRBV29-1 to TRBJ1-2, with D perhaps TRBD1 (6 bases). This CDR3 comprises 14 residues. V was trimmed by 8 bases and J by 8 bases, leaving 24 bases between them. Germline-derived CDR1 and CDR2 are SQVTM and ANQGSEA. The CDR3 region is CSTTGDMVTVGYTF. CDR3 nucleotide sequence: TGCAGCACCACCGGGGACATGGTGACCGTCGGCTACACCTTC.

The chain joins TRBV28 to TRBJ2-2; D unclear. This CDR3 region has 13 residues. Germline values: CDR1 MDHEN, CDR2 SYDVKM. The CDR3 coding sequence is TGTGGGGCTATAGCCCCGAACACCGGGGAGCTGTTTTTT. Translating it yields CGAIAPNTGELFF.

J is TRBJ2-3 and V is TRBV7-8; D tentatively reads TRBD1 or TRBD2 (7 bases each). This CDR3 has 17 residues. V lost 5 bases and J lost 1, with 19 bases in between. CDR1 is SGHVS, CDR2 FQNEAQ, per germline. DNA for the CDR3: TGTGCCAGCAGCCCCACCGGACTAGGGGGCCGCACAGATACGCAGTATTTT. It encodes CASSPTGLGGRTDTQYF. The variable domain in full, completed from reference TRBV7-8 and TRBJ2-3, reads GAGVSQSPRYKVAKRGQDVALRCDPISGHVSLFWYQQALGQGPEFLTYFQNEAQLDKSGLPSDRFFAERPEGSVSTLKIQRTQQEDSAVYLCASSPTGLGGRTDTQYFGPGTRLTVL.

The genes are TRBV4-3 and TRBJ1-2; D is unresolved. This CDR3 has 14 amino acids. With 1 base removed from V and 1 base from J, the gap between germline ends came to 7 bases. CDR1 LGHNA and CDR2 YSLEER come from the germline V gene. CDR3 nucleotide sequence: TGCGCCAGCAGCCAAGCGGCGGATAACTATGGCTACACCTTC. Its protein is CASSQAADNYGYTF.

The V call is TRBV14, the J call TRBJ1-6, with 10 bases identical to TRBD1. The CDR3 contains 15 residues. Trimming removed 4 bases from V and 8 bases from J; junction bases left unmatched: 5. Germline V gene lookup returns CDR1 SGHDN and CDR2 FVKESK. CDR3 region: CASSPGQGVYSPLHF. CDR3 sequence (DNA): TGTGCCAGCAGCCCTGGACAGGGGGTCTATTCACCCCTCCACTTT. The full variable domain, its missing parts supplied by reference TRBV14 and TRBJ1-6, is EAGVTQFPSHSVIEKGQTVTLRCDPISGHDNLYWYRRVMGKEIKFLLHFVKESKQDESGMPNNRFLAERTGGTYSTLKVQPAELEDSGVYFCASSPGQGVYSPLHFGNGTRLTVT.

The chain uses TRBV19 and TRBJ1-2; maybe TRBD1 (5 bases). Trimming took 5 bases from V and 8 from J, leaving 12 bases between them. The CDR3 extends over 12 amino acids. Germline V gene sequence: CDR1 LNHDA, CDR2 SQIVND (reference sequence). The DNA for the CDR3 is TGTGCCAGTAGTTTGGGGGTTCGAGGCTACACCTTC. It specifies CASSLGVRGYTF.

The chain carries TRBV28 and TRBJ1-2; possible D gene TRBD1, 5 bases. This CDR3 region has 12 residues. Trimming pared 7 bases from V and 8 bases from J, leaving 14 bases between. Germline CDR1 reads MDHEN; CDR2 reads SYDVKM. The CDR3 sequence is CASTSSGRGYTF. The CDR3 DNA sequence: TGTGCCAGCACATCTTCGGGGCGCGGCTACACCTTC.

V usage is TRBV5-1 and J usage is TRBJ1-1; 11 nucleotides line up with TRBD1. This CDR3 region has 14 residues. V was pared by 5 bases and J by 7 bases, with 7 bases of the junction left unmatched. CDR1 and CDR2 (germline): SGHRS, YFSETQ. The CDR3, as DNA: TGCGCCAGCAGTTACGCGGGACAGGGGGTTGAAGCTTTCTTT. Translation gives CASSYAGQGVEAFF.